This T cell receptor beta chain was found in a study of blood T cell repertoires in acute mononucleosis (dated by TCRdb to about 2020). Some background on the complete study: Convalescent samples, representing the memory response, were collected 5 to 8 months after the acute presentation. The mean blood EBV load was approximately 4 log10 genome copies per million B cells in acute infection and about 2.5 at convalescence.

This clone was detected a few times. Base-call qualities are not available, and no considerably larger clone is one nucleotide away. The CDR3 contains 17 residues, cysteine and phenylalanine counted. Only the CDR3 portion is preserved as DNA: 51 bases, with reading frame beginning at the first base. V trim: 4 bases; J trim: 4 bases; unmatched bases: 13. CDR1 and CDR2 (SGHDN, FVKESK) derive from the germline V gene. Total RNA from at least 9,500 sorted tetramer+ CD8 T cells was reverse transcribed into cDNA for TCR profiling. PCR amplification of CDR3 regions used primers annealing to V and J regions and added unique molecular identifiers so that templates could be tracked. TCRalpha and TCRbeta chains were profiled using the immunoSEQ platform, including its sequencing and error-correction standards. The authors' pipeline ran thus. Clonal copy numbers were corrected for sequencing and PCR errors, and IMGT conventions were followed to define CDR3s. Only productive rearrangements were analyzed, using immunoSEQ Analyzer versions 2.0 and 3.0, with gene-pairing frequencies processed further in Microsoft Excel. Circos plots were used to display V-J pairings, and MEME together with a custom motifSearch program was used to find CDR3 motifs. The probability of generation of TCR sequences was calculated using the OLGA algorithm. A clonotype seen at both visits was called persistent, a clonotype seen only at the acute visit was called nonpersistent, and a clonotype seen only at convalescence was called de novo. A public TCR was defined as an amino acid clonotype used by more than one donor. In its TCRdb copy, this immuneACCESS table keeps in-frame sequences only and misses some clones. Where compared with another copy, unresolved V genes explain less than half of these, and the others have no known cause. The V and J calls and clone size come from that table; D and trimming were worked out from the DNA. For this sample the table gives roughly 1,700 clones, of which around 25% were detected only once. The ten largest clones add up to roughly 23% of the sample.

Overall study results and their limits: Both chains appeared to be involved in GLC-BM selection, with public TCRbeta motifs on BV14-BJ2 and BV20-BJ1 together with a TCRalpha motif on AV5-AJ31. Only roughly 9% of unique acute clonotypes persisted into convalescence, yet these made up most of the response; new diverse de novo clonotypes seemingly replaced the rest. The cohort comprised only a few donors, so group averages rested on very few individuals. Because only a fraction of each donor's blood was analyzed, sampling error might partly account for the low clonotype overlap between the acute and convalescent samples.

The time point label, as the study defines it: convalescence about 6 months (5-8 months) after acute presentation (visit 7). CD8 T cell responses to two immunodominant EBV epitopes, BRLF1 109 (YVL-BR) and BMLF1 280 (GLC-BM), were tracked in the study over primary infection. Primary EBV infection was taken to be indicated by a positive serum heterophile antibody test and EBV viral capsid antigen-specific IgM. Total CD8 T cells were first enriched from PBMCs by magnetic positive selection (MACS). A FACSAria III was used to sort live CD3+ CD8+ tetramer+ cells to a purity above 85%. A PE-conjugated tetramer loaded with the BMLF1 280-288 peptide was used to sort the cells. TCR repertoires of EBV epitope-specific CD8 T cells were deep-sequenced directly ex vivo after tetramer sorting, at acute infection and at convalescence. Three people aged roughly 18 to 30 with clinical acute infectious mononucleosis and laboratory evidence of primary EBV infection were used as donors. Heparinized peripheral blood was drawn at clinical presentation with mononucleosis symptoms and was drawn again about 6 months later. Ficoll-Paque density gradient centrifugation was used to isolate PBMCs.

The material was EBV GLC epitope tetramer+ CD8+ T cells sorted from PBMCs, obtained during convalescence from infectious mononucleosis. The cell subset or site label for this specimen denotes: CD8 T cells binding tetramer with EBV BMLF1 280-288 peptide (GLC-BM). The chain joins TRBV14 to TRBJ2-1; 7 of the junction bases match TRBD2. This sequence was found in a woman under 30 with infectious mononucleosis caused by EBV. The DNA is TGTGCCAGCAGCCCCCCGGACTCCGGACTAGTTTACAATGAGCAGTTCTTC. It encodes CASSPPDSGLVYNEQFF.